This T cell receptor beta chain was recorded in a study of control samples from healthy donors and cancer patients. Clones were read by immunoSEQ multiplex PCR, and TCRdb kept only the in-frame ones, dropping some. The data show more than 15,000 clones, with approximately 82% seen just once and roughly 26% held by the top ten. The CDR3 sequence is 17 residues long. Germline-derived CDR1 and CDR2 are MDHEN and SYDVKM. With 6 bases clipped from V and 4 bases from J, the junction kept 14 bases outside the gene matches. V is TRBV28 and J is TRBJ2-2; 7 bases map to TRBD2. The clonotype originates from a man aged 80 or over with head and neck cancer. The sequenced material came from PBMCs. CDR3 sequence reads: CASSFLSSGLGTGELFF. As DNA, the CDR3 is TGTGCCAGCAGCTTCCTCTCTAGCGGCCTAGGCACCGGGGAGCTGTTTTTT. Full variable domain (missing parts from reference TRBV28 and TRBJ2-2): DVKVTQSSRYLVKRTGEKVFLECVQDMDHENMFWYRQDPGLGLRLIYFSYDVKMKEKGDIPEGYSVSREKKERFSLILESASTNQTSMYLCASSFLSSGLGTGELFFGEGSRLTVL.